Included here is one T cell receptor beta chain sequence, with context. The data are from a study of blood T cell repertoires in COVID-19. Study summary: The samples span acute and convalescent COVID-19 from the United States, Italy and Spain.

Produced via immunoSEQ multiplex PCR; TCRdb's table is partial and in-frame only. The table has around 130,000 clones, 65% to 90% seen once. This sequence was found in a human donor in a cohort sampled during active COVID-19. Sequenced input: peripheral blood.

The CDR3 nucleotides read TGTGCCAGCAGTGAATTACAGGGGACGACAAAACTGTTTTTT. It is translated as CASSELQGTTKLFF. This chain uses TRBV25-1 with TRBJ1-4, with TRBD1 matching over 7 bases. The CDR3 contains 14 residues. Germline V gene data show CDR1 as MGHDK and CDR2 as SYGVNS. V lost 1 base and J lost 10; bases outside the gene matches: 6.